This T cell receptor beta chain was retrieved from a study of shared clonotypes between healthy human individuals. Study summary: With ages of 18 to 49, the donors were two women and three men. Per donor, three plates held CD4 naive cells, three held CD4 memory, two held CD8 naive and one held CD8 memory. Study-level points and caveats: Clonotype sharing among donors, it was expected, would be affected by sequencing depth.

Germline V gives CDR1 SQVTM, CDR2 ANQGSEA. The CDR3 spans 13 residues. V lost 4 bases to trimming and J lost 0 bases, with 8 bases between them. As to this clone: Its antigen is still unknown.

TCRdb's table, derived via immunoSEQ multiplex PCR, lists solely in-frame clones and lacks some. The sample consists of 1,500,000 or so clones, more than 95% of them appearing once. The sample consisted of naive CD4+ T cells sorted from blood. Subset given: CD45RA+ positively selected. The sequence was collected from a man aged 25-45 years in good health. V usage is TRBV29-1 and J usage is TRBJ2-3; no reliable D call. The chain's CDR3 is CSVASPSTDTQYF. DNA for the CDR3: TGCAGCGTTGCCAGCCCTAGCACAGATACGCAGTATTTT.